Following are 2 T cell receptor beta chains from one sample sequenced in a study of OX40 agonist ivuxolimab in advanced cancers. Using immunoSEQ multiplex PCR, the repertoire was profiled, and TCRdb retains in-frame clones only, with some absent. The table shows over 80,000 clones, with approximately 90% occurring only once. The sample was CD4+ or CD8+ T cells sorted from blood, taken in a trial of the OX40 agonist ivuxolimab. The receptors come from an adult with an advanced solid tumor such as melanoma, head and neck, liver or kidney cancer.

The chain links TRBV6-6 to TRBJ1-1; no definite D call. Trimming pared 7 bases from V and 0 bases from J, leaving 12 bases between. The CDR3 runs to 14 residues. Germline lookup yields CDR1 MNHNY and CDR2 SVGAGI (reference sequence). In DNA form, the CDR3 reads TGTGCCAGCAACCAGGACGGTGTGAACACTGAAGCTTTCTTT. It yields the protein CASNQDGVNTEAFF.

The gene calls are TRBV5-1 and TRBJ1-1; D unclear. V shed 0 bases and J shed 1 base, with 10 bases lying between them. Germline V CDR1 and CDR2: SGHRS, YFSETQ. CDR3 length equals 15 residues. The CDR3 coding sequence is TGCGCCAGCAGCTTGGCCGGGAATGGGAACACTGAAGCTTTCTTT. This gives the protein CASSLAGNGNTEAFF.